This T cell receptor (beta chain) was recorded in a study of blood T cell repertoires in COVID-19. Whole-study context: Some COVID-19 samples were acute and others convalescent; all came from the United States, Italy and Spain. T cells, B-cell-depleted T cells, or PBMCs provided the cDNA or gDNA that served as material.

In the authors' methods: Scientists estimated how many nucleated cells there were by amplifying reference gene primers. The data were produced by immunoSEQ multiplex PCR, yet TCRdb's version contains in-frame clones alone and is incomplete. V, J and clone size derive from that table, while D and trimming were established from the DNA sequence. The sample records 95,000 to 150,000 clones, around 81% being singletons. The CDR3 covers 17 residues. With 4 bases clipped from V and 5 bases from J, the junction kept 12 bases outside the gene matches. Germline-derived CDR1 and CDR2 are LGHNA and YSLEER. The chain has TRBV4-3 and TRBJ2-5, with TRBD2 identical over 11 bases. Sequencing was done on a sample of peripheral blood. This TCR came from a man between 70 and 80 years old with acute or convalescent COVID-19. As DNA, the CDR3 is TGCGCCAGCAGCCCCAACTTAGCGGGGGGGCTGGGGGAGACCCAGTACTTC. Its protein is CASSPNLAGGLGETQYF.